This TCR beta chain was recorded in a study of patients and donors after allogeneic stem cell transplantation. Using its own MiXCR run on the RT-PCR reads, TCRdb lists one record per CDR3 protein. Of about 40,000 distinct CDR3 sequences in the sample, 25% to 35% were seen once. In this sample, this clonotype turned up a few times. Trimming pared 2 bases from V and 3 bases from J, leaving 6 bases between. Germline CDR1 and CDR2: SGHRS and YFSETQ. This CDR3 comprises 13 residues. The sequencing input was blood, either unsorted or a sorted T cell fraction (not recorded which). This clonotype was sampled from a human donor who was either an allogeneic HSCT recipient or a stem cell or donor lymphocyte infusion donor (not recorded which). It is not recorded whose cells these are; they may come from a transplant donor. The genes are TRBV5-1 and TRBJ2-1; D unresolved. Here the CDR3 reads CASSLTRYNEQFF. The CDR3 DNA reads as TGCGCCAGCAGCTTAACACGCTACAATGAGCAGTTCTTC.